These 23 T cell receptor beta chains share one sample of origin, sequenced in a study of T-cell reconstitution after alpha-beta-depleted transplantation in children. Preparation of the TCRbeta library used unique molecular identifiers. TCRdb independently ran MiXCR on the PCR reads; one entry per CDR3 protein. In the table there are around 420,000 distinct CDR3 sequences, 15% to 20% of which are singletons. Sequenced material: PBMCs, mostly from graft donor cells, taken 360 days after TCRalphabeta/CD19-depleted stem cell transplant. These receptors all come from a boy in the first two years of life who had a stem cell transplant for Wiskott-Aldrich syndrome, so the T cells may come from the graft donor.

To note about this clonotype: Compared with germline, one end of the junction differs, possibly owing to a read error. This chain joins TRBV29-1 and TRBJ2-1; D is undetermined. Looked up from germline, CDR1 is SQVTM and CDR2 is ANQGSEA. CDR3 size: 12 residues. CDR3: CSVEDLQLTQVF. The CDR3 DNA reads TGCAGCGTTGAAGATCTACAGCTTACCCAAGTCTTC.

The chain carries TRBV10-2 and TRBJ2-3; 9 nucleotides agree with TRBD2. Germline lookup yields CDR1 WSHSY and CDR2 SAAADI. The V and J ends lost 4 bases and 4 bases, in that order; junction bases with no gene match: 3. This CDR3 comprises 14 residues. CDR3 sequence reads: CASSVAGDSDTQYF. CDR3 in DNA: TGCGCCAGCAGTGTAGCGGGAGATTCAGATACGCAGTATTTT.

This sequence joins TRBV12-3 or TRBV12-4 and TRBJ2-5; D gene uncertain. This CDR3 comprises 15 residues. V was pared by 0 bases and J by 2 bases, with 10 bases between. This chain's CDR3 is CASSLALLSQETQYF. The CDR3 nucleotides read TGTGCCAGCAGTTTAGCCCTGCTCTCGCAAGAGACCCAGTACTTC.

This clonotype was counted only a few times. The chain recombines TRBV19 with TRBJ2-1; D gene unclear. The length of the CDR3 is 15 residues. Germline CDR1 is LNHDA and CDR2 is SQIVND (reference sequence). V was cut by 9 bases and J by 1 base, with 16 bases left in between. The CDR3 sequence is CASRSPDQSYNEQFF. The CDR3 bases are TGTGCCAGCCGAAGCCCGGACCAATCCTACAATGAGCAGTTCTTC.

The chain is built from TRBV15 and TRBJ2-7; D is perhaps TRBD2 (5 bases). This CDR3 is 16 amino acids long. The germline V gene encodes CDR1 LNHNV and CDR2 YYDKDF (reference sequence). Trimming removed 0 bases at V and 3 bases at J, with 15 bases between. The CDR3: CATSRDRVEGSYEQYF. Written as DNA, the CDR3 is TGTGCCACCAGCAGAGATCGGGTCGAAGGGAGCTACGAGCAGTACTTC.

This clonotype was detected only a few times. This chain joins TRBV10-3 and TRBJ2-3; D is unclear. The CDR3 is made up of 13 amino acids. V was trimmed by 4 bases and J by 2 bases, leaving 7 bases between them. CDR1 is ENHRY and CDR2 is SYGVKD in the germline V gene. DNA for the CDR3: TGTGCCATCAGTGGACACGACACAGATACGCAGTATTTT. Amino acids: CAISGHDTDTQYF.

This clonotype was counted a few times. The chain recombines TRBV10-1 with TRBJ2-4; possibly TRBD1 or TRBD2 for D (5 bases each). V shed 4 bases and J shed 0 bases, with 22 bases lying between them. The CDR3 has 19 amino acids. The V gene's germline CDR1 is WNHNN and CDR2 SYGVQD (reference sequence). CDR3 in amino acids: CASSVRPGPAGVAKNIQYF. DNA of the CDR3: TGCGCCAGCAGTGTACGGCCGGGACCCGCCGGGGTAGCCAAAAACATTCAGTACTTC.

The chain links TRBV28 to TRBJ1-4; TRBD1 might be the D (5 bases). CDR1 MDHEN and CDR2 SYDVKM come from the germline V gene. Trimming pared 3 bases from V and 2 bases from J, leaving 10 bases between. CDR3 length equals 15 residues. The CDR3: CASSFSGTTNEKLFF. Here the CDR3 DNA reads TGTGCCAGCAGTTTCTCCGGGACTACTAATGAAAAACTGTTTTTT.

The chain has TRBV28 and TRBJ2-7; 8 positions agree with TRBD1. V lost 1 base to trimming and J lost 4 bases; unmatched junction nucleotides: 12. Germline V gives CDR1 MDHEN, CDR2 SYDVKM. The CDR3 runs 17 residues. The CDR3 loop reads CASSLFPGQGVWYEQYF. In DNA form, the CDR3 reads TGTGCCAGCAGTTTATTCCCCGGACAGGGTGTCTGGTACGAGCAGTACTTC.

V gene TRBV10-3 combines with J gene TRBJ2-7; 7 bases line up with TRBD2. Germline V CDR1 and CDR2: ENHRY, SYGVKD. This CDR3 has 13 residues. The ends lost 6 bases at V and 4 bases at J; junction bases unmatched: 6. The chain's CDR3 is CAISVTAGYEQYF. In DNA, the CDR3 is TGTGCCATCAGCGTGACAGCGGGATACGAGCAGTACTTC.

The V and J genes are TRBV2 and TRBJ2-5; D unresolved. Per germline, CDR1 SNHLY and CDR2 FYNNEI. V dropped 8 bases and J dropped 2 bases, with 12 bases sitting between them. This CDR3 contains 13 residues. This CDR3 is CASLTGRQETQYF. CDR3 nucleotide sequence: TGTGCCAGCCTAACGGGTCGACAAGAGACCCAGTACTTC.

The chain uses TRBV12-3 or TRBV12-4 and TRBJ2-7, with a tentative D call TRBD1 (6 bases). The CDR3 spans 17 residues. With 5 bases removed from V and 2 bases from J, the gap between germline ends came to 22 bases. As DNA, the CDR3 is TGTGCCAGCAGTACCCCCGGGCAGGGGTGGGTAGCCTACGAGCAGTACTTC. Protein sequence: CASSTPGQGWVAYEQYF.

The chain is built from TRBV12-3 or TRBV12-4 and TRBJ2-3; D call uncertain. With 5 bases removed from V and 3 bases from J, the gap between germline ends came to 12 bases. The CDR3 has 14 amino acids. As DNA, the CDR3 is TGTGCCAGCAGTCCCGTCCCCAATACAGATACGCAGTATTTT. Residues: CASSPVPNTDTQYF.

The rearrangement links TRBV12-3 or TRBV12-4 to TRBJ2-4, with D tentatively TRBD2 (5 bases). The CDR3 runs to 15 residues. V was trimmed by 3 bases and J by 7 bases, leaving 16 bases between them. In DNA, the CDR3 is TGTGCCAGCAGTTTGGCGGGTCTAGTATCGAACATTCAGTACTTC. It specifies CASSLAGLVSNIQYF.

This chain links TRBV5-1 with TRBJ2-7, with TRBD2 as a possible D gene (6 bases). The V gene's germline CDR1 is SGHRS and CDR2 YFSETQ. V lost 5 bases to trimming and J lost 0 bases, with 15 bases between them. CDR3 length: 15 residues. The CDR3 protein is CASSPLGGYSYEQYF. In nucleotides, the CDR3 is TGCGCCAGCAGTCCCCTCGGGGGATACTCCTACGAGCAGTACTTC.

This clonotype came up a few times. The V and J genes are TRBV6-1 and TRBJ2-1, with 9 positions matching TRBD2. Germline values: CDR1 MNHNS, CDR2 SASEGT. The CDR3 is 18 amino acids. Trimming cost V 5 bases and J 6 bases; bases outside gene matches: 17. The CDR3 DNA reads as TGTGCCAGCAGTCGAAAACACCAGGGACTAGCAGCGAGCAATGAGCAGTTCTTC. Amino acids: CASSRKHQGLAASNEQFF.

This clonotype appeared a few times. The chain carries TRBV19 and TRBJ2-3, with D possibly TRBD2 on 6 matching bases. The length of the CDR3 is 13 residues. V was trimmed by 7 bases and J by 4 bases, leaving 12 bases between them. In germline, CDR1 is LNHDA, CDR2 SQIVND (reference sequence). The CDR3 nucleotides are TGTGCCAGTACCACCGGAGGGGCAGATACGCAGTATTTT. It is translated as CASTTGGADTQYF.

The V call is TRBV18, the J call TRBJ2-5; tentatively, D is TRBD1 (6 bases). Between the trimmed V and J ends, which lost 3 bases and 2 bases, there was a span of 16 bases. Germline V gives CDR1 KGHSH, CDR2 LQKENI. This CDR3 comprises 16 residues. The CDR3 sequence: CASSPLPTGFQETQYF. The CDR3 DNA sequence: TGTGCCAGCTCACCCCTCCCGACAGGCTTTCAAGAGACCCAGTACTTC.

The J gene is TRBJ2-5, the V gene TRBV30; D unclear. This CDR3 comprises 12 residues. CDR1 and CDR2 from the germline V gene are GTSNPN and SVGIG (reference sequence). Trimming stripped 2 bases from V and 4 bases from J, with 8 bases between. CDR3 coding DNA: TGTGCCTGGAGTCCGAGGCGAGAGACCCAGTACTTC. Its protein product is CAWSPRRETQYF.

This clonotype has a handful of counts. The gene calls are TRBV29-1 and TRBJ2-5; D call uncertain. The germline CDR1 and CDR2 sequences are SQVTM and ANQGSEA. Trimming cost V 6 bases and J 4 bases, with 15 bases left between them. The CDR3 extends over 13 amino acids. The CDR3 nucleotides are TGCAGCGTCCCGACGGCAGGTGGAGAGACCCAGTACTTC. Residues: CSVPTAGGETQYF.

This clonotype has only a few counts. The rearrangement joins TRBV21-1 to TRBJ2-5; whether TRBD2, the table's D call, matches the DNA was not checked. TRBV21-1 is flagged as a pseudogene. CDR3 length: 15 amino acids. The CDR3 nucleotides read TGTGCCAGCAGCAAAATGGATACTTGGAGGGAGACCCAGTACTTC. Its translation: CASSKMDTWRETQYF.

The rearrangement joins TRBV20-1 to TRBJ2-2, with a tentative D call TRBD1 (6 bases). Looked up from germline, CDR1 is DFQATT and CDR2 is SNEGSKA (reference sequence). Trimming shortened V by 1 base and J by 4 bases, and 10 bases separated the two germline ends. The CDR3 is made up of 14 amino acids. The CDR3, as DNA: TGCAGTGCTAGAGCAGCAGGGGTCACCGGGGAGCTGTTTTTT. Translation: CSARAAGVTGELFF.

The chain joins TRBV20-1 to TRBJ2-3, with D perhaps TRBD2 (5 bases). Germline-derived CDR1 and CDR2 are DFQATT and SNEGSKA (reference sequence). Trimming pared 3 bases from V and 9 bases from J, leaving 19 bases between. The CDR3 length is 14 residues. CDR3 DNA: TGCAGTGCTAGTAAGACTGGACTGAGGGTGACGCAGTATTTT. It is translated as CSASKTGLRVTQYF.